A selection of T cell receptor beta chains follows, all from one sample in a study of blood T cell repertoires in COVID-19. Only in-frame clones appear in the TCRdb table, and some are missing; sequencing was by immunoSEQ multiplex PCR. The sample shows about 220,000 clones, about four fifths of them seen only once. The material sequenced was peripheral blood. Receptors originate from a woman of 80 years or more with acute or convalescent COVID-19. Both conserved end residues are part of each CDR3. The order of the fields is V gene, D gene, clone size, J gene, CDR3 protein, CDR3 DNA. D genes are given only for firm matches. Size is stated for part of the rows, as once, few or many counts, or as a class when the clone is expanded.

v_call: TRBV3-1/TRBV3-2; d_call: -; clone_size: -; j_call: TRBJ1-2; cdr3_aa: CASSQDLTNYAGYTF; cdr3_nt: TGTGCCAGCAGCCAAGATCTTACCAACTATGCTGGCTACACCTTC
v_call: TRBV19; d_call: TRBD1; clone_size: -; j_call: TRBJ1-1; cdr3_aa: CASSITGDGTEAFF; cdr3_nt: TGTGCCAGTAGTATAACAGGGGATGGCACTGAAGCTTTCTTT
v_call: TRBV5-4; d_call: TRBD1; clone_size: -; j_call: TRBJ1-2; cdr3_aa: CASSLPFGQGQGYTF; cdr3_nt: TGTGCCAGCAGCTTGCCCTTTGGACAGGGGCAGGGCTACACCTTC
v_call: TRBV6-5; d_call: -; clone_size: -; j_call: TRBJ2-7; cdr3_aa: CASSPHTGTQYEQYF; cdr3_nt: TGTGCCAGCAGTCCCCACACCGGGACTCAATACGAGCAGTACTTC
v_call: TRBV6-4; d_call: TRBD2; clone_size: once; j_call: TRBJ2-2; cdr3_aa: CASKSGTNTGELFF; cdr3_nt: TGTGCCAGCAAAAGCGGGACGAACACCGGGGAGCTGTTTTTT
v_call: TRBV4-1; d_call: TRBD1; clone_size: -; j_call: TRBJ2-7; cdr3_aa: CASSPGTGDTYEQYF; cdr3_nt: TGCGCCAGCAGCCCCGGAACAGGGGACACCTACGAGCAGTACTTC
v_call: TRBV18; d_call: -; clone_size: -; j_call: TRBJ1-1; cdr3_aa: CASSRDTQNTEAFF; cdr3_nt: TGTGCCAGCTCACGCGACACCCAGAACACTGAAGCTTTCTTT
v_call: TRBV11-3; d_call: TRBD1; clone_size: -; j_call: TRBJ2-1; cdr3_aa: CASSLDSGTGGTYNEQFF; cdr3_nt: TGTGCCAGCAGCTTAGACTCTGGGACAGGGGGGACCTACAATGAGCAGTTCTTC
v_call: TRBV7-8; d_call: TRBD1; clone_size: -; j_call: TRBJ2-3; cdr3_aa: CASSSDRELQYF; cdr3_nt: TGTGCCAGCAGCTCCGACAGGGAGCTTCAGTATTTT
v_call: TRBV6-5; d_call: TRBD1; clone_size: -; j_call: TRBJ1-1; cdr3_aa: CASRPQGAFNTEAFF; cdr3_nt: TGTGCCAGCAGGCCACAGGGGGCTTTTAACACTGAAGCTTTCTTT
v_call: TRBV6-1; d_call: -; clone_size: few; j_call: TRBJ1-2; cdr3_aa: CASSDPTQGNYGYTF; cdr3_nt: TGTGCCAGCAGTGACCCAACTCAGGGGAACTATGGCTACACCTTC
v_call: TRBV19; d_call: TRBD1; clone_size: -; j_call: TRBJ1-1; cdr3_aa: CASSISTGLGTEAFF; cdr3_nt: TGTGCCAGTAGTATATCGACAGGGCTGGGCACTGAAGCTTTCTTT
v_call: TRBV5-8; d_call: TRBD1; clone_size: -; j_call: TRBJ2-3; cdr3_aa: CASSSKRTGRDTQYF; cdr3_nt: TGTGCCAGCAGCTCGAAGAGGACAGGGAGGGATACGCAGTATTTT
v_call: TRBV28; d_call: -; clone_size: -; j_call: TRBJ1-4; cdr3_aa: CASAKAGLANEKLFF; cdr3_nt: TGTGCCAGCGCCAAGGCAGGGCTGGCTAATGAAAAACTGTTTTTT
v_call: TRBV3-1/TRBV3-2; d_call: TRBD1; clone_size: -; j_call: TRBJ1-4; cdr3_aa: CASRDRNRKLFF; cdr3_nt: TGTGCCAGCAGGGACAGGAACAGAAAACTGTTTTTT
v_call: TRBV3-1/TRBV3-2; d_call: -; clone_size: -; j_call: TRBJ1-1; cdr3_aa: CASSLDSMNTEAFF; cdr3_nt: TGTGCCAGCAGCCTTGACAGCATGAACACTGAAGCTTTCTTT